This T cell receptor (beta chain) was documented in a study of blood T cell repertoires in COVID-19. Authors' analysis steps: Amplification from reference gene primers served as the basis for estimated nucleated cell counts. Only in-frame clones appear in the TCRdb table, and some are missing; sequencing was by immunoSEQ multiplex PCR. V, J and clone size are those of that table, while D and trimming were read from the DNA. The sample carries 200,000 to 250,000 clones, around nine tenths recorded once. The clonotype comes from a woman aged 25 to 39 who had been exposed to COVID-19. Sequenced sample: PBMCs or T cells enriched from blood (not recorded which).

The CDR3: CASSRIGDYGYTF. The CDR3, as DNA: TGTGCCAGCAGTCGAATAGGGGATTATGGCTACACCTTC. J is TRBJ1-2 and V is TRBV6-5; D is possibly TRBD1 (5 bases). Germline V gene data show CDR1 as MNHEY and CDR2 as SVGAGI. V was pared by 5 bases and J by 5 bases, with 12 bases between. This CDR3 region has 13 residues.